One sample yielded the 31 T cell receptor beta chains listed below, sequenced in a study of Graves' ophthalmopathy and Graves' hyperthyroidism. RNA transcripts yielded amplified TCR beta CDR3 regions. First-round RT-PCR employed HTBI primers, with a second-round multiplex PCR after it. TCRdb called the multiplex PCR reads again in MiXCR, with one record for every CDR3 protein. The sample comprises approximately 1.2 million distinct CDR3 sequences, about 38% of which are singletons, and over 8.5% rests with the top ten. The sample comprised peripheral blood or thyroid tissue (not recorded which). These receptors were obtained from an adult man with Graves' hyperthyroidism.

The V gene is TRBV2, the J gene TRBJ2-5, with 7 positions matching TRBD1. CDR1 is SNHLY and CDR2 is FYNNEI in the germline V gene. This CDR3 spans 16 amino acids. V dropped 6 bases and J dropped 2; count of bases not matched to a gene: 12. The CDR3 here is CASSRQGFGGQETQYF. The CDR3 region has the DNA TGTGCCAGCAGCCGACAGGGTTTTGGGGGACAAGAGACCCAGTACTTC.

This clonotype turned up a few times. The rearrangement joins TRBV11-2 to TRBJ2-5, with TRBD2 matching 13 bases. The J segment lost 3 bases and the V segment lost 2 bases, leaving 6 bases of the junction unmatched. Per the germline V gene, CDR1 is SGHAT and CDR2 is FQNNGV. CDR3 length equals 17 residues. CDR3 nucleotide sequence: TGTGCCAGCAGCTTACAAGGGACTAGCGGGGCCAAAGAGACCCAGTACTTC. Translating it yields CASSLQGTSGAKETQYF.

Points on this clonotype: A read error may explain this, as a much larger clone is one base away. The chain combines TRBV10-3 with TRBJ2-7, with D possibly matching TRBD2 (7 bases). This CDR3 contains 14 residues. The germline CDR1 and CDR2 sequences are ENHRY and SYGVKD. CDR3 sequence: CTISELGGADEQYF. Written as DNA, the CDR3 is TGTACCATCAGTGAACTGGGGGGGGCGGATGAGCAGTACTTC.

This clonotype was counted at least ten times. CDR3 nucleotides: TGTGCCAGCAGTGAATTACCGGGGGTCACCGGGGAGCTGTTTTTT. It encodes CASSELPGVTGELFF. The chain is built from TRBV2 and TRBJ2-2; possibly TRBD2 for D (6 bases). Germline V gene data show CDR1 as SNHLY and CDR2 as FYNNEI. This CDR3 has 15 amino acids. Trimming shortened V by 2 bases and J by 4 bases, and 11 bases separated the two germline ends.

The chain carries TRBV7-9 and TRBJ1-2; TRBD1 matches 8 bases. V gave up 6 bases and J gave up 5 bases; unmatched junction bases: 17. The CDR3 is 17 amino acids. The germline V gene has CDR1 SEHNR and CDR2 FQNEAQ (reference sequence). CDR3 protein: CASSRRDRGAGLYGYTF. The CDR3 DNA follows: TGTGCCAGCAGTCGCCGAGACAGGGGTGCGGGCCTTTATGGCTACACCTTC.

This chain uses TRBV29-1 with TRBJ1-4; 9 bases match TRBD1. Germline lookup yields CDR1 SQVTM and CDR2 ANQGSEA. The CDR3 spans 14 residues. Unmatched junction bases numbered 7, after V lost 2 bases and J lost 9 bases. CDR3 nucleotides: TGCAGCGTTGAACCGGGACAGGGTGGTAAAAAACTGTTTTTT. This sequence encodes CSVEPGQGGKKLFF.

The chain employs TRBV20-1 and TRBJ2-5; 7 bases are a match to TRBD1. The CDR3 covers 12 residues. V lost 5 bases to trimming and J lost 3 bases; unmatched junction nucleotides: 3. Germline V lookup: CDR1 DFQATT, CDR2 SNEGSKA (reference sequence). The CDR3 DNA follows: TGCAGTGCTGCAGGGACAGAAGAGACCCAGTACTTC. Amino acid sequence: CSAAGTEETQYF.

This clonotype was seen many times. The J gene is TRBJ1-4, the V gene TRBV5-1; unclear D gene. The CDR3 contains 12 residues. Trimming took off 2 bases at V and 15 bases at J, with 14 bases between the two ends. Looked up from germline, CDR1 is SGHRS and CDR2 is YFSETQ. DNA of the CDR3: TGCGCCAGCAGCTTTAGGCGCGGTTTAGTGTTTTTT. Translation: CASSFRRGLVFF.

This clonotype was seen just once. The chain recombines TRBV7-2 with TRBJ1-4; no clear D. V was cut by 5 bases and J by 5 bases, with 15 bases left in between. CDR3 size: 15 residues. Germline assignment: CDR1 SGHTA and CDR2 FQGNSA. This CDR3 reads CASSVTGGINEKLFF. CDR3 DNA: TGTGCCAGCAGCGTAACCGGTGGGATAAATGAAAAACTGTTTTTT. The full variable domain, with the rest looked up from reference TRBV7-2 and TRBJ1-4, is GAGVSQSPSNKVTEKGKDVELRCDPISGHTALYWYRQSLGQGLEFLIYFQGNSAPDKSGLPSDRFSAERTGGSVSTLTIQRTQQEDSAVYLCASSVTGGINEKLFFGSGTQLSVL.

This clonotype was recorded at least ten times. This chain connects TRBV15 to TRBJ2-5, with TRBD2 matching over 9 bases. The CDR3 totals 19 residues. Germline CDR1 LNHNV, CDR2 YYDKDF (reference sequence). The junction had 16 bases not matched to a gene; V was cut back by 1 base and J by 4 bases. This CDR3 reads CATSRAIGVAGVRPETQYF. The CDR3 DNA follows: TGTGCCACCAGCAGAGCGATCGGGGTAGCGGGAGTTAGACCAGAGACCCAGTACTTC.

This clonotype was found many times. CDR3 nucleotide sequence: TGTGCCTGGGGGGGGTCTGGGGAATCACCCCTCCACTTT. It is translated as CAWGGSGESPLHF. V is TRBV30 and J is TRBJ1-6, with D tentatively TRBD1 (5 bases). Germline values: CDR1 GTSNPN, CDR2 SVGIG (reference sequence). V was pared by 5 bases and J by 10 bases, with 15 bases between. The CDR3 sequence is 13 residues long.

The sample holds many counts of this clonotype. One end of the junction fails to match germline, which may point to a read error. The J gene is TRBJ1-5, the V gene TRBV5-1; no clear D. Germline values: CDR1 SGHRS, CDR2 YFSETQ. CDR3 length: 14 residues. The CDR3 is CASSLGVGNQPQHF. Here the CDR3 DNA reads TGTGCCAGCAGCTTAGGAGTAGGGAATCAGCCCCAGCATTTT.

This clonotype came up many times. This rearrangement joins TRBV20-1 to TRBJ1-1; 7 bases match TRBD1. The germline V gene encodes CDR1 DFQATT and CDR2 SNEGSKA (reference sequence). Unmatched junction bases numbered 9, after V lost 2 bases and J lost 0 bases. This CDR3 is 16 amino acids long. The CDR3 region is CSARSGGWGLNTEAFF. DNA of the CDR3: TGCAGTGCTAGATCAGGGGGGTGGGGTCTGAACACTGAAGCTTTCTTT.

Only a few counts were recorded for this clonotype. The rearrangement links TRBV5-6 to TRBJ2-5; D tentatively reads TRBD1 or TRBD2 (5 bases each). Germline-derived CDR1 and CDR2 are SGHDT and YYEEEE. The V and J ends lost 2 bases and 4 bases respectively, with 15 bases between them. This CDR3 contains 15 residues. CDR3 residues: CASSLETGTGETQYF. CDR3 DNA: TGTGCCAGCAGCTTAGAAACCGGGACGGGAGAGACCCAGTACTTC.

A remark on this clonotype: A much larger clone lies one base from this, so it may be a read error. Given the absence of the conserved phenylalanine or tryptophan at the CDR3 end, a read error is likely. This chain joins TRBV9 and TRBJ1-1; D uncertain. Germline CDR1 is SGDLS and CDR2 is YYNGEE. Trimming pared 5 bases from V and 8 bases from J, leaving 13 bases between. The CDR3 covers 12 residues. As DNA, the CDR3 is TGTGCCAGCAGTGCTTCCTCGGACGAAGCTTTCCTT. Its protein is CASSASSDEAFL.

To note about this clonotype: The germline gene is not matched at one end of the junction; a read error may be the cause. The chain recombines TRBV9 with TRBJ2-2; D gene uncertain. The germline V gene has CDR1 SGDLS and CDR2 YYNGEE. CDR3 length equals 13 residues. Here the CDR3 DNA reads TGTGCCAGCGGCGTAACAGCCACCGGGGAGCTGTTTTTT. This codes for CASGVTATGELFF.

On this clonotype: This may stem from a read error, because a much larger clone lies one nucleotide away. The gene calls are TRBV5-1 and TRBJ1-1; D is uncertain. Germline CDR1 is SGHRS and CDR2 is YFSETQ. V lost 1 base and J 4 bases, leaving 14 bases between the germline ends. CDR3 length equals 15 residues. Here the CDR3 DNA reads TGCGCCAGCAGCTTGCCGACGGCCCTGAGCACTGAAGCTTTCTTT. The encoded protein is CASSLPTALSTEAFF.

This clonotype showed up many times. V and J are TRBV10-3 and TRBJ1-4; TRBD1 aligns across 9 bases. The ends lost 0 bases at V and 2 bases at J; junction bases unmatched: 1. This CDR3 has 16 residues. Germline CDR1 and CDR2: ENHRY and SYGVKD. The CDR3 loop is CAISESGTGTNEKLFF. DNA of the CDR3: TGTGCCATCAGTGAGTCCGGGACAGGGACTAATGAAAAACTGTTTTTT.

This clonotype was counted many times. The V gene is TRBV6-2 or TRBV6-3, the J gene TRBJ1-5; the D gene is possibly TRBD1 (5 bases). The CDR3 covers 15 residues. Trimming removed 5 bases from V and 7 bases from J, with 18 bases in between. The V gene's germline CDR1 is MNHEY and CDR2 SVGEGT. This CDR3 reads CASSGHGSRAQPQHF. The CDR3 DNA is TGTGCCAGCAGTGGACATGGATCTCGGGCGCAGCCCCAGCATTTT.

V is TRBV5-1 and J is TRBJ2-1, with D possibly being TRBD1 (5 bases). V lost 4 bases and J lost 9, with 17 bases in between. The V gene's germline CDR1 is SGHRS and CDR2 YFSETQ. The CDR3 covers 14 residues. The CDR3 DNA follows: TGCGCCAGCAGCCCACGACAGACCCTAGGTGAGCAGTTCTTC. Residues: CASSPRQTLGEQFF.

V usage is TRBV10-3 and J usage is TRBJ1-4; no firm D call. Germline V CDR1 and CDR2: ENHRY, SYGVKD. V lost 2 bases to trimming and J lost 2 bases, with 6 bases between them. This CDR3 region has 14 residues. CDR3 DNA: TGTGCCATCAGTGAGATCGAGACTAATGAAAAACTGTTTTTT. This sequence encodes CAISEIETNEKLFF.

This clonotype was recorded many times. The chain couples TRBV10-2 to TRBJ1-1; a possible D gene is TRBD1 (5 bases). From germline, CDR1 is WSHSY and CDR2 SAAADI. The CDR3 runs 13 residues. The ends were cut back, 7 bases at V and 5 bases at J, with 14 bases in the middle. CDR3 sequence reads: CASNPRVDTEAFF. CDR3 in DNA: TGCGCCAGCAACCCCAGGGTGGATACTGAAGCTTTCTTT.

This clonotype was recorded at least ten times. The rearrangement links TRBV5-1 to TRBJ2-7; D remains ambiguous. This CDR3 is built from 14 residues. Germline V gene data show CDR1 as SGHRS and CDR2 as YFSETQ. Trimming cost V 4 bases and J 4 bases, with 15 bases left between them. CDR3 protein: CASSPPTAPYEQYF. In DNA, the CDR3 is TGCGCCAGCAGCCCCCCGACCGCGCCTTACGAGCAGTACTTC.

In its sample, this clonotype was seen many times. This chain connects TRBV20-1 to TRBJ1-5; D might be TRBD1 (6 bases). Trimming removed 0 bases at V and 11 bases at J, with 17 bases between. Germline values: CDR1 DFQATT, CDR2 SNEGSKA (reference sequence). CDR3 size: 14 residues. CDR3 protein: CSAREGAGSKAQHF. The DNA of the CDR3 is TGCAGTGCTAGAGAGGGGGCAGGGAGCAAGGCCCAGCATTTT.

V usage is TRBV7-9 and J usage is TRBJ1-2; TRBD1 is a possible D gene (5 bases). The CDR3 extends over 13 amino acids. CDR1 is SEHNR and CDR2 is FQNEAQ in the germline V gene (reference sequence). Here the CDR3 reads CVSSPGGTYGYTF. The CDR3 nucleotides read TGTGTCAGTAGCCCAGGCGGGACGTATGGCTACACCTTC.

This clonotype occurred a few times. This chain uses TRBV12-3 or TRBV12-4 with TRBJ2-5; 7 positions match TRBD1. The CDR3 extends over 17 amino acids. Trimming took 6 bases from V and 4 from J; bases not matched to a gene: 17. For the CDR3, the DNA is TGTGCCAGCAGCCCAACCCCCCCGGGACAGCCGGGAGAGACCCAGTACTTC. Its translation is CASSPTPPGQPGETQYF.

With respect to this clonotype: Possible read error: a much larger clone is one base away. The chain employs TRBV7-2 and TRBJ2-5; a weak D match, TRBD1 (6 bases). Germline loops: CDR1 SGHTA, CDR2 FQGNSA. The CDR3 loop spans 14 amino acids. The CDR3 loop is CASSPGTHQETQCF. Written as DNA, the CDR3 is TGTGCCAGCAGCCCCGGGACACACCAAGAGACCCAGTGCTTC.

There are many counts of this clonotype. The rearrangement uses TRBV9 and TRBJ2-5; 7 positions agree with TRBD1. V trimming: 1 base; J trimming: 5 bases; junction bases outside the gene matches: 8. The CDR3 runs 15 residues. Per the germline V gene, CDR1 is SGDLS and CDR2 is YYNGEE. The CDR3 coding sequence is TGTGCCAGCAGCGTAAGAGACAGGGCCAGTGAGACCCAGTACTTC. As protein: CASSVRDRASETQYF.

The V call is TRBV25-1, the J call TRBJ1-2, with D maybe TRBD1 (5 bases). The CDR3 totals 11 residues. V lost 10 bases to trimming and J lost 8 bases, with 14 bases between them. Germline V gene data show CDR1 as MGHDK and CDR2 as SYGVNS. CDR3 sequence reads: CATTDSRGYTF. Written as DNA, the CDR3 is TGTGCCACAACTGACAGCCGGGGCTACACCTTC.

This clonotype was detected ten times or more. V usage is TRBV19 and J usage is TRBJ2-7; D remains ambiguous. Trimming cost V 8 bases and J 1 base, with 9 bases left between them. CDR1 is LNHDA and CDR2 is SQIVND in the germline V gene (reference sequence). The CDR3 extends over 12 amino acids. This chain's CDR3 is CASASISYEQYF. The CDR3 DNA sequence: TGTGCCAGTGCTAGTATATCCTACGAGCAGTACTTC.

The J gene is TRBJ2-7, the V gene TRBV2; D is perhaps TRBD1 or TRBD2 (6 bases each). Trimming cost V 5 bases and J 4 bases, with 12 bases left between them. The CDR3 is made up of 13 amino acids. Germline V lookup: CDR1 SNHLY, CDR2 FYNNEI. CDR3 nucleotides: TGTGCCAGCAGTTTTACAGGGAGGTACGAGCAGTACTTC. Its protein product is CASSFTGRYEQYF.